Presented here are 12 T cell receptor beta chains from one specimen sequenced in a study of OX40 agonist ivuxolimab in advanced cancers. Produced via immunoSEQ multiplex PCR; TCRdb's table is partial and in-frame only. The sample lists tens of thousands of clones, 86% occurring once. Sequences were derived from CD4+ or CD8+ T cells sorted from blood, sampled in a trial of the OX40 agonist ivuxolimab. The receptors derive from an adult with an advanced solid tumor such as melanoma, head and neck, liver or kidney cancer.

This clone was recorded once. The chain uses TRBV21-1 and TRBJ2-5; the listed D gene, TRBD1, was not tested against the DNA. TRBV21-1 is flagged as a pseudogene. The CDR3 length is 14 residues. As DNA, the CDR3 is TGTGCCAGCAGCAACTATATGGGCGTTGAGACCCAGTACTTC. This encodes CASSNYMGVETQYF.

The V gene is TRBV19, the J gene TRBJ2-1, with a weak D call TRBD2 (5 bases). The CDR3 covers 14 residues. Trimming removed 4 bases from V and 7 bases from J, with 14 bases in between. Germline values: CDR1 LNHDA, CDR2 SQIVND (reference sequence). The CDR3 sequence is CASSSGSLLNEQFF. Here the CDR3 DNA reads TGTGCCAGTAGTAGCGGGTCCCTTTTGAATGAGCAGTTCTTC.

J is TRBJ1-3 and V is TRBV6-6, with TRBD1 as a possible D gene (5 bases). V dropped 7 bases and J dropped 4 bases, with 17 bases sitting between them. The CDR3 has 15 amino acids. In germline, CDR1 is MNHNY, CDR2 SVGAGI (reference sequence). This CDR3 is CASIGDVRTGNTIYF. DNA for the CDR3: TGTGCCAGCATCGGGGACGTTCGCACCGGAAACACCATATATTTT.

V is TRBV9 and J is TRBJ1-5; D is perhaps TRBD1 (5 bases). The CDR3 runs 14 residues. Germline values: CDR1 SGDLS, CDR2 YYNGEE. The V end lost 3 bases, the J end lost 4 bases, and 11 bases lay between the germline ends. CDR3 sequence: CASSAGTANQPQHF. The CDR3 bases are TGTGCCAGCAGCGCTGGGACGGCGAATCAGCCCCAGCATTTT.

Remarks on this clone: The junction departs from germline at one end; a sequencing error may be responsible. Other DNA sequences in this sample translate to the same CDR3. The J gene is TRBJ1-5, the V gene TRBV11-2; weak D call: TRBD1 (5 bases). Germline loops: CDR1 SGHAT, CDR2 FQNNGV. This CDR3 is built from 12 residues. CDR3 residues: CASSLDLGPQHF. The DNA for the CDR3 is TGTGCCAGCAGCTTAGATCTGGGGCCCCAGCACTTT.

This chain's CDR3 is CASSPALGPVDTQYF. The CDR3 coding sequence is TGTGCCAGCAGCCCGGCCCTGGGCCCTGTTGATACGCAGTATTTT. The chain recombines TRBV9 with TRBJ2-3; no clear D gene. This CDR3 is 15 amino acids long. Trimming removed 4 bases from V and 6 bases from J, with 18 bases in between. CDR1 is SGDLS, CDR2 YYNGEE, per germline.

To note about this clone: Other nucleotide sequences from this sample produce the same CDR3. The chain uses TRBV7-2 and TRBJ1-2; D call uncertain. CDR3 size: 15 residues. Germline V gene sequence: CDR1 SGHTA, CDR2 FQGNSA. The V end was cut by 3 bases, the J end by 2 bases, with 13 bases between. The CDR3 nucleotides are TGTGCCAGCAGCTTCGTAAGCCAGACAAACTATGGCTACACCTTC. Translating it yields CASSFVSQTNYGYTF.

The CDR3 DNA reads as TGTGCCTGGAGTGGACAGAGCACTTATGGCTACACCTTC. Translating gives CAWSGQSTYGYTF. The chain links TRBV30 to TRBJ1-2, with D possibly being TRBD1 (5 bases). The CDR3 consists of 13 residues. V was trimmed by 1 base and J by 5 bases, leaving 11 bases between them. Germline V gives CDR1 GTSNPN, CDR2 SVGIG (reference sequence).

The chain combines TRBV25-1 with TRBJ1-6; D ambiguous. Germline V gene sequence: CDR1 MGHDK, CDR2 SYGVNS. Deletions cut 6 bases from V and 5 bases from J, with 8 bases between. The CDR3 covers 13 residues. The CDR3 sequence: CASRPPHNSPLHF. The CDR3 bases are TGTGCCAGCAGACCCCCCCATAATTCACCCCTCCACTTT.

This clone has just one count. The DNA for the CDR3 is TGTGCCAGCAGCTTAGACGGGAACTCCTACAATGAGCAGTTCTTC. Translated: CASSLDGNSYNEQFF. This chain connects TRBV7-9 to TRBJ2-1; D perhaps matches TRBD2 (5 bases). The CDR3 length is 15 residues. CDR1 SEHNR and CDR2 FQNEAQ come from the germline V gene (reference sequence). V was trimmed by 1 base and J by 0 bases, leaving 7 bases between them. Supplemented by reference TRBV7-9 and TRBJ2-1, the full variable domain reads DTGVSQNPRHKITKRGQNVTFRCDPISEHNRLYWYRQTLGQGPEFLTYFQNEAQLEKSRLLSDRFSAERPKGSFSTLEIQRTEQGDSAMYLCASSLDGNSYNEQFFGPGTRLTVL.

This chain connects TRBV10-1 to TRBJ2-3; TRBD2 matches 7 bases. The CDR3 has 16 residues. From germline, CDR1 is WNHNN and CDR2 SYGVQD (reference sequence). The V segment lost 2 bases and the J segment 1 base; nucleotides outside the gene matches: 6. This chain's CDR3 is CASSERIAGGTDTQYF. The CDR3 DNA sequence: TGCGCCAGCAGTGAGCGGATAGCGGGCGGCACAGATACGCAGTATTTT.

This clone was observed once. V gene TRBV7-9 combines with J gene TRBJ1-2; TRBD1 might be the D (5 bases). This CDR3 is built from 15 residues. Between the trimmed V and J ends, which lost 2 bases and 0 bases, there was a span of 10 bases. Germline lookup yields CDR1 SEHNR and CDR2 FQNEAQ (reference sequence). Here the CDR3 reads CASSLNQGANYGYTF. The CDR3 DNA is TGTGCCAGCAGCTTAAACCAGGGAGCTAACTATGGCTACACCTTC.